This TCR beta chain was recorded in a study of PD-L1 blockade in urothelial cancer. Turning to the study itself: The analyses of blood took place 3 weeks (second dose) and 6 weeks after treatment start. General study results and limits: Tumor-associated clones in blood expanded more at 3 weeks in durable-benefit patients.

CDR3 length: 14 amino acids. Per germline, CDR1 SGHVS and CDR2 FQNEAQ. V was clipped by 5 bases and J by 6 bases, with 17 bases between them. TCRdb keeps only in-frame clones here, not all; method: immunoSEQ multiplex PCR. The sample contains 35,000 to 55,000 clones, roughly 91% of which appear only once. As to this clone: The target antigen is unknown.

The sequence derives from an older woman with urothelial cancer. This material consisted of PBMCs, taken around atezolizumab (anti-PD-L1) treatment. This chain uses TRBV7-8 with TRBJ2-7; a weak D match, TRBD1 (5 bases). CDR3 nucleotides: TGTGCCAGCAGCCCACCTGTCAGGGTAGGCGAGCAGTACTTC. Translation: CASSPPVRVGEQYF.